These 32 T cell receptor beta chains came from one sample sequenced in a study of T cell changes during pregnancy in multiple sclerosis (dated 2019 in TCRdb). Library preparation employed the immunoSEQ multiplex PCR assay. Imported from immuneACCESS, the table was reduced by TCRdb to in-frame sequences with V and J called. These copies leave out some clones; in studies compared against another copy, an unresolved V gene accounts for under half, and the cause of the remainder is not known. The sample table records 50,000 or so clones; 95% of these occur just once. Around 6.4% of the sample belongs to the ten largest clones. The source material was CD8+ T cells from peripheral blood mononuclear cells, sampled in the first trimester of pregnancy. These receptors were obtained from a female donor with multiple sclerosis, enrolled in a pregnancy study.

V gene TRBV29-1 combines with J gene TRBJ1-2; D gene ambiguous. Trimming pared 4 bases from V and 4 bases from J, leaving 13 bases between. There are 13 residues in the CDR3. Germline V CDR1 and CDR2: SQVTM, ANQGSEA. The CDR3 sequence is CSVVDKSSYGYTF. CDR3 nucleotides: TGCAGCGTTGTAGACAAAAGTAGCTATGGCTACACCTTC.

The chain has TRBV5-8 and TRBJ2-7; no firm D call. The germline V gene encodes CDR1 SGHTS and CDR2 YDEGEE. V dropped 4 bases and J dropped 2 bases, with 19 bases sitting between them. The CDR3 spans 16 residues. CDR3 nucleotides: TGTGCCAGCAGCCTTCCCGAGAGTATCATAACCTACGAGCAGTACTTC. Translating gives CASSLPESIITYEQYF.

V gene TRBV2 combines with J gene TRBJ2-5; weak D call: TRBD1 (5 bases). V lost 8 bases to trimming and J lost 1 base, with 20 bases between them. The CDR3 totals 16 residues. The germline V gene encodes CDR1 SNHLY and CDR2 FYNNEI. The CDR3 DNA reads as TGTGCCAGCTGGACACCAAAAGGAAAATCCCAAGAGACCCAGTACTTC. Translated, it gives CASWTPKGKSQETQYF.

The J gene is TRBJ1-2, the V gene TRBV14; D gene uncertain. The CDR3 is made up of 13 amino acids. Germline V gene lookup returns CDR1 SGHDN and CDR2 FVKESK. V was pared by 3 bases and J by 1 base, with 6 bases between. CDR3 nucleotide sequence: TGTGCCAGCAGCCAGATGCGTAACTATGGCTACACCTTC. It translates to CASSQMRNYGYTF.

The V and J genes are TRBV10-2 and TRBJ2-1; 11 bases align to TRBD2. The CDR3 consists of 15 residues. With V trimmed by 4 bases and J by 8 bases, 7 bases remained unmatched. CDR1 and CDR2 from the germline V gene are WSHSY and SAAADI. CDR3: CASSATSGSLDEQFF. CDR3 sequence (DNA): TGCGCCAGCAGTGCCACTAGCGGGAGTTTAGATGAGCAGTTCTTC.

CDR3 loop: CATSRALRDYVNEQFF. The CDR3 nucleotides read TGTGCCACCAGCAGAGCCCTCCGGGACTACGTCAATGAGCAGTTCTTC. The chain links TRBV15 to TRBJ2-1; TRBD2 aligns across 7 bases. V lost 1 base and J lost 6; bases outside the gene matches: 9. This CDR3 has 16 amino acids. Germline assignment: CDR1 LNHNV and CDR2 YYDKDF (reference sequence).

The V call is TRBV6-5, the J call TRBJ1-5, with unresolved D. The germline CDR1 and CDR2 sequences are MNHEY and SVGAGI. Trimming pared 6 bases from V and 0 bases from J, leaving 9 bases between. This CDR3 comprises 14 residues. CDR3 DNA sequence: TGTGCCAGCAGCGCAGGCTCTAGCAATCAGCCCCAGCATTTT. Protein: CASSAGSSNQPQHF.

This chain joins TRBV2 and TRBJ1-1; D is perhaps TRBD1 (5 bases). The CDR3 spans 16 residues. The germline V and J ends were trimmed by 3 bases and 0 bases, with 14 bases remaining between them. Germline loops: CDR1 SNHLY, CDR2 FYNNEI. For the CDR3, the DNA is TGTGCCAGCAGTGAGGGCAGGGCTAGGATGAACACTGAAGCTTTCTTT. This sequence encodes CASSEGRARMNTEAFF.

The chain carries TRBV7-9 and TRBJ2-2, with TRBD2 as a possible D gene (5 bases). V was pared by 6 bases and J by 5 bases, with 19 bases between. Germline lookup yields CDR1 SEHNR and CDR2 FQNEAQ (reference sequence). The CDR3 has 16 amino acids. The CDR3 bases are TGTGCCAGCAGGCCCGGCGGTGAGCCGGGGACCGGGGAGCTGTTTTTT. It translates to CASRPGGEPGTGELFF.

V is TRBV5-5 and J is TRBJ2-2, with TRBD2 matching 11 bases. This CDR3 spans 14 amino acids. The J segment lost 7 bases and the V segment lost 3 bases, leaving 2 bases of the junction unmatched. Germline values: CDR1 SGHKS, CDR2 YYEKEE (reference sequence). The CDR3 sequence: CASSSGLAVGELFF. Written as DNA, the CDR3 is TGTGCCAGCAGCTCGGGACTAGCGGTCGGGGAGCTGTTTTTT.

J is TRBJ2-1 and V is TRBV27, with 10 positions matching TRBD2. The length of the CDR3 is 13 residues. In germline, CDR1 is MNHEY, CDR2 SMNVEV (reference sequence). V lost 1 base to trimming and J lost 9 bases; unmatched junction nucleotides: 0. The CDR3 reads CASSLWTSGEQFF. CDR3 coding DNA: TGTGCCAGCAGTTTATGGACTAGCGGTGAGCAGTTCTTC.

The rearrangement joins TRBV27 to TRBJ2-1; possible D gene TRBD1, 5 bases. V was pared by 5 bases and J by 8 bases, with 10 bases between. The CDR3 extends over 12 amino acids. Germline V gene lookup returns CDR1 MNHEY and CDR2 SMNVEV (reference sequence). The CDR3 DNA follows: TGTGCCAGCAGTCCAGGGATCCATGAGCAGTTCTTC. Its protein product is CASSPGIHEQFF.

J is TRBJ1-1 and V is TRBV27; a weak D match, TRBD1 (5 bases). V was pared by 3 bases and J by 1 base, with 6 bases between. CDR1 and CDR2 (germline): MNHEY, SMNVEV (reference sequence). The CDR3 has 13 residues. The chain's CDR3 is CASSLGRNTEAFF. The CDR3 bases are TGTGCCAGCAGTTTGGGGCGGAACACTGAAGCTTTCTTT.

V gene TRBV4-2 combines with J gene TRBJ1-2; no firm D call. Per the germline V gene, CDR1 is LGHNA and CDR2 is YNFKEQ. The V and J ends lost 0 bases and 4 bases respectively, with 12 bases between them. This CDR3 has 15 residues. The DNA for the CDR3 is TGTGCCAGCAGCCAAGATCGAGGGATCTCCTATGGCTACACCTTC. Amino acid sequence: CASSQDRGISYGYTF.

The gene calls are TRBV28 and TRBJ1-1; 9 bases agree with TRBD1. The CDR3 loop spans 15 amino acids. Germline CDR1 reads MDHEN; CDR2 reads SYDVKM. V trimming: 3 bases; J trimming: 3 bases; junction bases outside the gene matches: 5. Here the CDR3 reads CASSFGDRVYTEAFF. DNA for the CDR3: TGTGCCAGCAGTTTTGGGGACAGGGTGTACACTGAAGCTTTCTTT.

This clone has only one observation. V usage is TRBV5-5 and J usage is TRBJ2-1; 10 bases align to TRBD1. CDR1 is SGHKS and CDR2 is YYEKEE in the germline V gene (reference sequence). The ends lost 4 bases at V and 7 bases at J; junction bases unmatched: 8. CDR3 size: 15 residues. This chain's CDR3 is CASSLRQGAVNEQFF. For the CDR3, the DNA is TGTGCCAGCAGCCTGCGACAGGGGGCAGTTAATGAGCAGTTCTTC.

This chain links TRBV19 with TRBJ1-2; 10 bases are a match to TRBD1. The V segment lost 3 bases and the J segment 4 bases; nucleotides outside the gene matches: 2. The germline V gene has CDR1 LNHDA and CDR2 SQIVND (reference sequence). This CDR3 is 14 amino acids long. CDR3 in DNA: TGTGCCAGTAGTATCGGGACAGGGGTCTATGGCTACACCTTC. This gives the protein CASSIGTGVYGYTF.

V gene TRBV9 combines with J gene TRBJ1-1; TRBD1 agrees at 8 bases. V lost 4 bases and J lost 1; bases outside the gene matches: 12. The germline gives CDR1 SGDLS, CDR2 YYNGEE. The CDR3 contains 17 residues. The CDR3 DNA follows: TGTGCCAGCAGCCCCCGTAGGACAGGGAAGAGGAACACTGAAGCTTTCTTT. Its protein is CASSPRRTGKRNTEAFF.

This chain links TRBV11-2 with TRBJ2-7; possibly TRBD2 for D (5 bases). CDR3 size: 13 residues. Germline-derived CDR1 and CDR2 are SGHAT and FQNNGV. V lost 5 bases, J lost 2 bases, and 10 bases lay in between. The CDR3 DNA is TGTGCCAGCAGCACGGGATTAACCTACGAGCAGTACTTC. It yields the protein CASSTGLTYEQYF.

V and J are TRBV5-1 and TRBJ2-1; 10 nucleotides line up with TRBD2. J was trimmed by 0 bases and V by 5 bases; bases with no gene match: 11. The germline CDR1 and CDR2 sequences are SGHRS and YFSETQ. This CDR3 contains 18 residues. CDR3: CASSSWTSGVSSYNEQFF. CDR3 nucleotide sequence: TGCGCCAGCAGTTCTTGGACTAGCGGTGTGAGCTCCTACAATGAGCAGTTCTTC. Looking up the rest from reference TRBV5-1 and TRBJ2-1 gives the full variable domain: KAGVTQTPRYLIKTRGQQVTLSCSPISGHRSVSWYQQTPGQGLQFLFEYFSETQRNKGNFPGRFSGRQFSNSRSEMNVSTLELGDSALYLCASSSWTSGVSSYNEQFFGPGTRLTVL.

The V call is TRBV28, the J call TRBJ2-5, with 8 nucleotides matching TRBD2. Germline V gives CDR1 MDHEN, CDR2 SYDVKM. This CDR3 has 16 residues. With 6 bases clipped from V and 4 bases from J, the junction kept 13 bases outside the gene matches. The CDR3 DNA follows: TGTGCCAGCAGCGTCTCTCCGACTAGCGTGGCAGAGACCCAGTACTTC. It specifies CASSVSPTSVAETQYF.

This rearrangement joins TRBV7-2 to TRBJ1-2, with D tentatively TRBD1 (6 bases). The CDR3 is 14 residues long. Germline assignment: CDR1 SGHTA and CDR2 FQGNSA. V shed 0 bases and J shed 3 bases, with 8 bases lying between them. CDR3 region: CASSLAGADYGYTF. The CDR3 nucleotides read TGTGCCAGCAGCTTAGCGGGGGCGGACTATGGCTACACCTTC.

The gene calls are TRBV19 and TRBJ1-4; 9 bases line up with TRBD1. This CDR3 is 16 amino acids long. Trimming at V came to 3 bases and at J to 7 bases, leaving 9 bases not matched to a gene. Germline CDR1 reads LNHDA; CDR2 reads SQIVND (reference sequence). The CDR3 loop reads CASSIPGTGSFEKLFF. CDR3 DNA sequence: TGTGCCAGTAGTATCCCCGGGACAGGGTCATTTGAAAAACTGTTTTTT.

The chain employs TRBV16 and TRBJ2-1; TRBD2 matches at 10 bases. The length of the CDR3 is 18 residues. V lost 4 bases, J lost 3 bases, and 12 bases stayed unmatched. Per germline, CDR1 KGHSY and CDR2 FQNENV. Here the CDR3 DNA reads TGTGCCAGCAGCCCTAAAAGCAGCGGGAGGGCCCTCTACAATGAGCAGTTCTTC. Translated, it gives CASSPKSSGRALYNEQFF.

The rearrangement uses TRBV7-3 and TRBJ2-7, with TRBD1 as a possible D gene (7 bases). The germline V and J ends were trimmed by 2 bases and 5 bases, with 13 bases remaining between them. The CDR3 is made up of 14 amino acids. Germline V CDR1 and CDR2: SGHTA, FQGTGA. CDR3: CASSLLGRGDEQYF. The DNA for the CDR3 is TGTGCCAGCAGCTTACTCGGCAGGGGGGACGAGCAGTACTTC.

CDR3 sequence: CASSIGAGYEQYF. The CDR3 DNA sequence: TGTGCCAGTAGTATAGGGGCAGGCTACGAGCAGTACTTC. The V call is TRBV19, the J call TRBJ2-7, with D hard to call. This CDR3 is built from 13 residues. V was shortened by 1 base and J by 3 bases, with 7 bases between the two germline ends. Germline loops: CDR1 LNHDA, CDR2 SQIVND (reference sequence).

The V and J genes are TRBV2 and TRBJ2-7; possibly TRBD2 for D (6 bases). The V end lost 4 bases, the J end lost 3 bases, and 25 bases lay between the germline ends. Germline CDR1 reads SNHLY; CDR2 reads FYNNEI. This CDR3 spans 18 amino acids. Here the CDR3 DNA reads TGTGCCAGCAGTGTTAGGGCAGCGTTGACTAGTATTGGCTACGAGCAGTACTTC. It encodes CASSVRAALTSIGYEQYF.

The chain combines TRBV19 with TRBJ2-5; D may be TRBD1 (5 bases). Germline-derived CDR1 and CDR2 are LNHDA and SQIVND (reference sequence). V was shortened by 6 bases and J by 5 bases, with 13 bases between the two germline ends. This CDR3 region has 13 residues. DNA of the CDR3: TGTGCCAGTAGGGCCAGGGTCGAGGAGACCCAGTACTTC. Its protein is CASRARVEETQYF.

The chain combines TRBV18 with TRBJ2-3; 10 bases are a match to TRBD2. Germline V lookup: CDR1 KGHSH, CDR2 LQKENI. This CDR3 region has 20 residues. J lost 4 bases, V lost 3 bases, and 19 bases had no gene match. The CDR3 is CASSPGLGLAGEELADTQYF. CDR3 DNA sequence: TGTGCCAGCTCACCGGGATTAGGTCTAGCGGGAGAAGAATTGGCAGATACGCAGTATTTT. Looking up the rest from reference TRBV18 and TRBJ2-3 gives the full variable domain: NAGVMQNPRHLVRRRGQEARLRCSPMKGHSHVYWYRQLPEEGLKFMVYLQKENIIDESGMPKERFSAEFPKEGPSILRIQQVVRGDSAAYFCASSPGLGLAGEELADTQYFGPGTRLTVL.

The chain couples TRBV4-1 to TRBJ1-1, with TRBD1 matching 7 bases. The trim removed 3 bases at V and 1 base at J, leaving 8 bases unmatched. Germline lookup yields CDR1 MGHRA and CDR2 YSYEKL. CDR3 length equals 16 residues. CDR3 in amino acids: CASSHPTGVGNTEAFF. CDR3 nucleotide sequence: TGCGCCAGCAGCCACCCCACAGGGGTCGGGAACACTGAAGCTTTCTTT.

The V gene is TRBV6-5, the J gene TRBJ1-1; no clear D gene. Germline CDR1 MNHEY, CDR2 SVGAGI. V was clipped by 0 bases and J by 0 bases, with 8 bases between them. CDR3 size: 15 residues. CDR3 nucleotide sequence: TGTGCCAGCAGTTACTCAATTCAGATGAACACTGAAGCTTTCTTT. Its protein is CASSYSIQMNTEAFF.

V is TRBV7-2 and J is TRBJ2-1; TRBD2 might be the D (7 bases). CDR1 is SGHTA, CDR2 FQGNSA, per germline. The CDR3 runs to 14 residues. With 5 bases removed from V and 9 bases from J, the gap between germline ends came to 17 bases. The CDR3, as DNA: TGTGCCAGCAGCCCTCTGGGCGGGGGCCCTGAGCAGTTCTTC. Its protein product is CASSPLGGGPEQFF.